This T cell receptor beta chain was identified in a study of beta chain features in type 1 diabetes. Study in general: Patients and healthy donors were similar in age, gender and cell yields.

The study's findings and limits: VDJ junctions sequenced from type 1 diabetes patients showed fewer insertions and more deletions. Highly expressing activated T cells could be over-counted with a cDNA template. Moderate but significant shortening of TCRB CDR3s was recorded in all four CD4+ subsets from Type 1 diabetes patients.

Sequenced material consisted of expressed TCRB transcripts (all of the isolated RNA was reverse transcribed). Repertoires were generated with immunoSEQ multiplex PCR, while TCRdb's copy carries only in-frame clones and drops some. The table has about 710,000 clones, over 12% seen once. The germline gives CDR1 MGHDK, CDR2 SYGVNS. The CDR3 sequence is 15 residues long. V lost 0 bases to trimming and J lost 3 bases; unmatched junction nucleotides: 3. Populations isolated by sorting all had purity greater than 95%. In regard to this clone: As yet, its antigen is unknown.

The source of this sequence is a man between 18 and 29 years old with type 1 diabetes. Sequenced: naive CD4+ T cells from blood. V and J are TRBV25-1 and TRBJ2-3; TRBD2 agrees at 7 bases. The DNA for the CDR3 is TGTGCCAGCAGTGAATATGGGGACTATACAGATACGCAGTATTTT. As protein: CASSEYGDYTDTQYF.